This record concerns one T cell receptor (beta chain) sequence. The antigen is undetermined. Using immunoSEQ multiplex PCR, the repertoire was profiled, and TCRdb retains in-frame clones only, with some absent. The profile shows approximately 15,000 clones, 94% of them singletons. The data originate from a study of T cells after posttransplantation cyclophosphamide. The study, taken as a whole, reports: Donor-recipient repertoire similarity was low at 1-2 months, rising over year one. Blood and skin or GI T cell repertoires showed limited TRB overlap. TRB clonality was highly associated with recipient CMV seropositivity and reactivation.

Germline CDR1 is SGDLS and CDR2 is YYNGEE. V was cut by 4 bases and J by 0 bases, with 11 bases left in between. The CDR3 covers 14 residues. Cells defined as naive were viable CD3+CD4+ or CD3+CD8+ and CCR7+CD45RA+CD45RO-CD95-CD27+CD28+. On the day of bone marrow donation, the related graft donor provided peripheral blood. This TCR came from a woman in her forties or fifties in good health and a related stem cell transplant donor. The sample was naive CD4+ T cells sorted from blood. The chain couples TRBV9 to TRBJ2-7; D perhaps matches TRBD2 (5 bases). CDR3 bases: TGTGCCAGCAGCCCGCTGACTACCTCCTACGAGCAGTACTTC. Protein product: CASSPLTTSYEQYF. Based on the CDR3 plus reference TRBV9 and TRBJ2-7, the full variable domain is DSGVTQTPKHLITATGQRVTLRCSPRSGDLSVYWYQQSLDQGLQFLIQYYNGEERAKGNILERFSAQQFPDLHSELNLSSLELGDSALYFCASSPLTTSYEQYFGPGTRLTVT.